A single sample gave rise to the 32 T cell receptor beta chains below, sequenced in a study of T-cell reconstitution after alpha-beta-depleted transplantation in children (dated by TCRdb to 2016 to 2018). Libraries came from PCR. TCRdb shows the sequencer as Illumina HiSeq 2500. To normalize quantification of the TCRbeta repertoire, the TCR libraries were built with molecular barcoding that relied on unique molecular identifiers. The public reads were run again by TCRdb, first through fastp at Q25 and then through MiXCR, and only productive beta chains were kept. Rows matching on CDR3 protein sequence are summarized as one entry with the most common DNA and genes. This sample is represented by under 300,000 distinct CDR3 sequences; approximately 10% of them were singletons. Together, the top ten hold 23% of the sample. According to the study, the label for this sample's treatment or condition signals: allogeneic hematopoietic cell transplantation with graft depleted of TCRalphabeta T cells and CD19 B cells.

Source: peripheral blood, taken 180 days after TCRalphabeta/CD19-depleted stem cell transplant. Receptors originate from a male patient aged 2-10 years who had a stem cell transplant for chronic granulomatous disease, so the T cells may come from the graft donor.

This clonotype was seen ten or more times. The rearrangement joins TRBV29-1 to TRBJ1-1; unclear D gene. CDR3 length: 11 amino acids. Germline-derived CDR1 and CDR2 are SQVTM and ANQGSEA. V gave up 7 bases and J gave up 3 bases, with 9 bases separating them. CDR3: CSGLEDTEAFF. The CDR3 DNA reads TGCAGCGGCTTGGAGGACACTGAAGCTTTCTTT. Supplemented by reference TRBV29-1 and TRBJ1-1, the full variable domain reads SAVISQKPSRDICQRGTSLTIQCQVDSQVTMMFWYRQQPGQSLTLIATANQGSEATYESGFVIDKFPISRPNLTFSTLTVSNMSPEDSSIYLCSGLEDTEAFFGQGTRLTVV.

Ten or more counts support this clonotype. This rearrangement joins TRBV5-1 to TRBJ2-4, with a tentative D call TRBD1 (7 bases). V was clipped by 4 bases and J by 3 bases, with 14 bases between them. Germline V gene sequence: CDR1 SGHRS, CDR2 YFSETQ. The CDR3 is made up of 15 amino acids. Here the CDR3 reads CASSPGQEGKNIQYF. The CDR3, as DNA: TGCGCCAGCAGCCCAGGACAGGAGGGCAAAAACATTCAGTACTTC.

This clonotype was observed many times. The DNA for the CDR3 is TGTGCCAGCAGCTTTTGGAGTATAAACAGGGCCATGGACAATGAGCAGTTCTTC. This codes for CASSFWSINRAMDNEQFF. V usage is TRBV7-8 and J usage is TRBJ2-1; D perhaps matches TRBD1 (6 bases). V was shortened by 3 bases and J by 5 bases, with 23 bases between the two germline ends. CDR3 length: 18 amino acids. In germline, CDR1 is SGHVS, CDR2 FQNEAQ. The full variable domain, its missing parts supplied by reference TRBV7-8 and TRBJ2-1, is GAGVSQSPRYKVAKRGQDVALRCDPISGHVSLFWYQQALGQGPEFLTYFQNEAQLDKSGLPSDRFFAERPEGSVSTLKIQRTQQEDSAVYLCASSFWSINRAMDNEQFFGPGTRLTVL.

This clonotype was seen ten or more times. The chain joins TRBV24-1 to TRBJ2-3; possible D gene TRBD1, 6 bases. Trimming removed 5 bases from V and 2 bases from J, with 19 bases in between. Germline V gives CDR1 KGHDR, CDR2 SFDVKD. The CDR3 runs 17 residues. Written as DNA, the CDR3 is TGTGCCACCAGTGTCCCCGGACAGTTTCGGCACACAGATACGCAGTATTTT. This sequence encodes CATSVPGQFRHTDTQYF.

The chain couples TRBV30 to TRBJ1-2; D may be TRBD1 (5 bases). CDR3 length equals 11 residues. Germline V gene data show CDR1 as GTSNPN and CDR2 as SVGIG (reference sequence). V was cut by 5 bases and J by 8 bases, with 12 bases left in between. The CDR3 nucleotides are TGTGCCTGGGACAGAAGACAGGGCTACACCTTC. Translated: CAWDRRQGYTF.

This chain connects TRBV20-1 to TRBJ2-7, with 8 bases matching TRBD1. The germline gives CDR1 DFQATT, CDR2 SNEGSKA (reference sequence). CDR3 length: 14 amino acids. The J segment lost 2 bases and the V segment lost 5 bases, leaving 8 bases of the junction unmatched. This CDR3 reads CSAAGQGGAYEQYF. The CDR3, as DNA: TGCAGTGCTGCTGGACAGGGTGGGGCCTACGAGCAGTACTTC.

In its sample, this clonotype was seen many times. The chain joins TRBV20-1 to TRBJ2-7; D gene unclear. V gave up 1 base and J gave up 5 bases, with 15 bases separating them. Germline V gives CDR1 DFQATT, CDR2 SNEGSKA (reference sequence). The CDR3 has 14 residues. The CDR3 region is CSARVYGLFHEQYF. As DNA, the CDR3 is TGCAGTGCTAGAGTTTATGGGCTCTTTCACGAGCAGTACTTC.

This clonotype was detected many times. The V gene is TRBV30, the J gene TRBJ1-6; 11 bases match TRBD1. V lost 4 bases, J lost 8 bases, and 7 bases stayed unmatched. CDR1 and CDR2 (germline): GTSNPN, SVGIG (reference sequence). The CDR3 covers 15 residues. CDR3 DNA sequence: TGTGCCTGGATGCCCTGGGACAGGGGGTATTCACCCCTCCACTTT. Its protein is CAWMPWDRGYSPLHF.

J is TRBJ2-5 and V is TRBV6-2 or TRBV6-3; D may be TRBD2 (6 bases). The CDR3 covers 17 residues. Germline lookup yields CDR1 MNHEY and CDR2 SVGEGT. Trimming shortened V by 2 bases and J by 1 base, and 17 bases separated the two germline ends. The CDR3 sequence: CASSYHRTGDSQETQYF. The DNA of the CDR3 is TGTGCCAGCAGTTACCATCGAACGGGGGACTCCCAAGAGACCCAGTACTTC.

About this clonotype itself: Given a much more abundant clone one base away, this may be a read error. The chain joins TRBV27 to TRBJ1-2; D is uncertain. The V end lost 4 bases, the J end lost 3 bases, and 12 bases lay between the germline ends. Germline-derived CDR1 and CDR2 are MNHEY and SMNVEV (reference sequence). The CDR3 loop spans 14 amino acids. CDR3 sequence reads: CASSSMKEYYGYTF. CDR3 DNA sequence: TGTGCCAGCAGTTCAATGAAAGAATACTATGGCTACACCTTC.

This clonotype has at least ten counts. The chain couples TRBV6-7 to TRBJ2-1; 7 bases align to TRBD2. TRBV6-7 is given ORF status, its function remaining uncertain. There are 17 residues in the CDR3. V gave up 1 base and J gave up 0 bases; unmatched junction bases: 6. As DNA, the CDR3 is TGTGCCAGCAGTTACTGTTTTGGGAGGGTCTCCTACAATGAGCAGTTCTTC. Encoded protein: CASSYCFGRVSYNEQFF.

This clonotype was detected ten times or more. The chain combines TRBV7-2 with TRBJ2-3; 9 nucleotides agree with TRBD2. Losses at the gene ends were 5 bases for V and 0 bases for J; bases not matched to a gene: 6. CDR1 and CDR2 (germline): SGHTA, FQGNSA. The CDR3 sequence is 16 residues long. The CDR3 DNA reads TGTGCCAGCAGCCCGCGACTAGCGGATAGCACAGATACGCAGTATTTT. It codes for CASSPRLADSTDTQYF.

This clonotype was detected ten times or more. This chain links TRBV7-6 with TRBJ1-1; perhaps TRBD1 as D (5 bases). Germline loops: CDR1 SGHVS, CDR2 FNYEAQ. V lost 5 bases, J lost 0 bases, and 7 bases lay in between. There are 13 residues in the CDR3. The CDR3 bases are TGTGCCAGCAGCGAGACAGTGAACACTGAAGCTTTCTTT. Translating it yields CASSETVNTEAFF.

This clonotype was counted ten times or more. J is TRBJ1-2 and V is TRBV29-1; TRBD1 might be the D (5 bases). The CDR3 sequence is 12 residues long. Germline V gene lookup returns CDR1 SQVTM and CDR2 ANQGSEA. With 6 bases removed from V and 2 bases from J, the gap between germline ends came to 10 bases. CDR3 in amino acids: CSVATGNYGYTF. The DNA of the CDR3 is TGCAGCGTCGCTACAGGAAACTATGGCTACACCTTC. The whole variable domain, filled in from reference TRBV29-1 and TRBJ1-2, reads SAVISQKPSRDICQRGTSLTIQCQVDSQVTMMFWYRQQPGQSLTLIATANQGSEATYESGFVIDKFPISRPNLTFSTLTVSNMSPEDSSIYLCSVATGNYGYTFGSGTRLTVV.

This clonotype was counted many times. This chain connects TRBV3-1 to TRBJ1-2; D gene ambiguous. Deletions cut 1 base from V and 0 bases from J, with 12 bases between. This CDR3 is 16 amino acids long. Germline CDR1 is LGHDT and CDR2 is YNNKEL (reference sequence). The CDR3 bases are TGTGCCAGCAGCCAAGTAGGAGGCAGAGCTAACTATGGCTACACCTTC. This codes for CASSQVGGRANYGYTF.

This clonotype was observed many times. This rearrangement joins TRBV12-3 or TRBV12-4 to TRBJ2-1, with D maybe TRBD2 (5 bases). Trimming removed 0 bases at V and 2 bases at J, with 17 bases between. CDR3 size: 18 residues. DNA of the CDR3: TGTGCCAGCAGTTTAGCTCCTCTGGCGGACTCAGCCTACAATGAGCAGTTCTTC. Translating gives CASSLAPLADSAYNEQFF.

This clonotype was picked up many times. The chain is built from TRBV7-7 and TRBJ2-1; D may be TRBD2 (5 bases). CDR1 SSHAT and CDR2 FNYEAQ come from the germline V gene (reference sequence). This CDR3 has 13 amino acids. V gave up 5 bases and J gave up 6 bases, with 11 bases separating them. The CDR3 region is CASSLSTTNEQFF. In DNA, the CDR3 is TGTGCCAGCAGCCTCTCGACTACCAATGAGCAGTTCTTC.

This clonotype has ten or more counts. This sequence joins TRBV20-1 and TRBJ2-3; 7 positions agree with TRBD1. This CDR3 spans 16 amino acids. After removal of 6 bases from V and 3 bases from J, the junction contained 15 bases not matched to a gene. Germline CDR1 and CDR2: DFQATT and SNEGSKA (reference sequence). CDR3 nucleotide sequence: TGCAGTGCCCACGGCCGAAAGGGGGCGCTGACAGATACGCAGTATTTT. This sequence encodes CSAHGRKGALTDTQYF.

This clonotype was observed many times. The rearrangement joins TRBV12-3 or TRBV12-4 to TRBJ2-1; D possibly corresponds to TRBD2 (6 bases). CDR3 length: 11 residues. V was cut by 6 bases and J by 9 bases, with 9 bases left in between. In nucleotides, the CDR3 is TGTGCCAGCAGAGGGAGGTCTGAGCAGTTCTTC. Residues: CASRGRSEQFF.

This clonotype was recorded at least ten times. The chain combines TRBV6-2 or TRBV6-3 with TRBJ1-1, with TRBD1 matching over 11 bases. The germline CDR1 and CDR2 sequences are MNHEY and SVGEGT. The CDR3 extends over 15 amino acids. The J segment lost 4 bases and the V segment lost 6 bases, leaving 7 bases of the junction unmatched. The CDR3 loop reads CASRFAGTGGTEAFF. CDR3 nucleotides: TGTGCCAGCAGATTCGCCGGGACAGGGGGCACTGAAGCTTTCTTT.

Many counts were recorded for this clonotype. The junction and the germline gene differ at one end; a read error may be behind it. The J gene is TRBJ2-1, the V gene TRBV4-1; D uncertain. Per the germline V gene, CDR1 is MGHRA and CDR2 is YSYEKL. The CDR3 sequence is 20 residues long. The CDR3 DNA is TGCGCCAGCAGCCACCAAGATTTAGATCGCGTAGCACGGTCCTCCAATGAGCAGTTCTTC. It yields the protein CASSHQDLDRVARSSNEQFF.

There are many counts of this clonotype. J is TRBJ2-1 and V is TRBV4-3; no reliable D call. The CDR3 length is 17 residues. Trimming removed 3 bases at V and 0 bases at J, with 15 bases between. CDR1 and CDR2 from the germline V gene are LGHNA and YSLEER. CDR3 nucleotides: TGCGCCAGCAGCCACGGGCCTTCGGACCGCTCCTACAATGAGCAGTTCTTC. Translation: CASSHGPSDRSYNEQFF.

Of note for this clonotype: Just one base apart from a much larger clone, this may be a read error. The chain has TRBV6-1 and TRBJ2-3; 9 bases are a match to TRBD1. Germline loops: CDR1 MNHNS, CDR2 SASEGT. After removal of 4 bases from V and 4 bases from J, the junction contained 9 bases not matched to a gene. CDR3 length: 16 amino acids. CDR3 loop: CASSVRTGDSADTQYF. For the CDR3, the DNA is TGTGCCAGCAGTGTCCGGACAGGGGACAGCGCAGATACGCAGTATTTT.

The gene calls are TRBV11-2 and TRBJ1-1; the D is unclear. The CDR3 runs 12 residues. In germline, CDR1 is SGHAT, CDR2 FQNNGV. Trimming removed 5 bases from V and 0 bases from J, with 4 bases in between. CDR3 sequence reads: CASSIMNTEAFF. In DNA form, the CDR3 reads TGTGCCAGCAGCATTATGAACACTGAAGCTTTCTTT. The whole variable domain, filled in from reference TRBV11-2 and TRBJ1-1, reads EAGVAQSPRYKIIEKRQSVAFWCNPISGHATLYWYQQILGQGPKLLIQFQNNGVVDDSQLPKDRFSAERLKGVDSTLKIQPAKLEDSAVYLCASSIMNTEAFFGQGTRLTVV.

In the case of this clonotype: A much larger clone differs by one base, so this may be a read error. The gene calls are TRBV9 and TRBJ2-7; D call uncertain. The CDR3 runs 14 residues. Germline V lookup: CDR1 SGDLS, CDR2 YYNGEE. The CDR3 sequence is CASSTSSALDEQSF. The CDR3 DNA is TGTGCCAGCAGCACCTCCTCGGCCCTGGACGAGCAGTCCTTC. The whole variable domain, filled in from reference TRBV9 and TRBJ2-7, reads DSGVTQTPKHLITATGQRVTLRCSPRSGDLSVYWYQQSLDQGLQFLIQYYNGEERAKGNILERFSAQQFPDLHSELNLSSLELGDSALYFCASSTSSALDEQSFGPGTRLTVT.

This clonotype was seen at least ten times. V gene TRBV20-1 combines with J gene TRBJ2-2, with D possibly TRBD1 on 7 matching bases. There are 15 residues in the CDR3. Germline V CDR1 and CDR2: DFQATT, SNEGSKA (reference sequence). The V end lost 6 bases, the J end lost 0 bases, and 14 bases lay between the germline ends. In DNA form, the CDR3 reads TGCAGTGCCAGGGGGGAGCTGACGAACACCGGGGAGCTGTTTTTT. This translates into CSARGELTNTGELFF.

This clonotype was counted many times. The chain couples TRBV6-1 to TRBJ2-1; D may be TRBD1 (5 bases). The CDR3 totals 11 residues. Germline V gene data show CDR1 as MNHNS and CDR2 as SASEGT. Trimming removed 8 bases at V and 8 bases at J, with 10 bases between. The CDR3 DNA sequence: TGTGCCAGCCTCAGGGAATATGAGCAGTTCTTC. It translates to CASLREYEQFF.

About this clonotype: A much bigger clone sits one base away, suggesting this may be a read error. For the CDR3, the DNA is TGTGCCAGCAGTTACACAGGGAGGGCAAATCAGCCCCAGCGTTTT. It encodes CASSYTGRANQPQRF. V and J are TRBV6-5 and TRBJ1-5; D is possibly TRBD1 (6 bases). This CDR3 spans 15 amino acids. Germline values: CDR1 MNHEY, CDR2 SVGAGI.

This clonotype was counted at least ten times. Here the CDR3 reads CASRRQETQYF. The CDR3, as DNA: TGTGCCAGCAGACGTCAAGAGACCCAGTACTTC. The V and J genes are TRBV27 and TRBJ2-5; D is ambiguous. Trimming took 6 bases from V and 2 from J, leaving 4 bases between them. The germline CDR1 and CDR2 sequences are MNHEY and SMNVEV (reference sequence). The CDR3 is 11 residues long.

This clonotype was detected only once. This may come from a read error, since a much larger clone is one base off. This chain connects TRBV20-1 to TRBJ1-2, with a tentative D call TRBD1 (6 bases). The germline V gene has CDR1 DFQATT and CDR2 SNEGSKA (reference sequence). This CDR3 is built from 13 residues. The CDR3 DNA is TGCAGTGCTAACAAACAGGGCGGGAATGGCGACACCTTC. Translating gives CSANKQGGNGDTF.

There are many counts of this clonotype. The chain uses TRBV20-1 and TRBJ2-2; D call uncertain. Germline V gene sequence: CDR1 DFQATT, CDR2 SNEGSKA (reference sequence). Trimming shortened V by 2 bases and J by 0 bases, and 4 bases separated the two germline ends. The CDR3 runs 13 residues. Here the CDR3 DNA reads TGCAGTGCTAGAACAGCGAACACCGGGGAGCTGTTTTTT. Its translation: CSARTANTGELFF.

There are many counts of this clonotype. The V gene is TRBV7-8, the J gene TRBJ2-3; a weak D match, TRBD2 (6 bases). This CDR3 spans 13 amino acids. Trimming shortened V by 8 bases and J by 7 bases, and 16 bases separated the two germline ends. CDR1 and CDR2 (germline): SGHVS, FQNEAQ. CDR3 nucleotide sequence: TGTGCCAGCGCATTGGAGGGCGGGAATACGCAGTATTTT. It yields the protein CASALEGGNTQYF.